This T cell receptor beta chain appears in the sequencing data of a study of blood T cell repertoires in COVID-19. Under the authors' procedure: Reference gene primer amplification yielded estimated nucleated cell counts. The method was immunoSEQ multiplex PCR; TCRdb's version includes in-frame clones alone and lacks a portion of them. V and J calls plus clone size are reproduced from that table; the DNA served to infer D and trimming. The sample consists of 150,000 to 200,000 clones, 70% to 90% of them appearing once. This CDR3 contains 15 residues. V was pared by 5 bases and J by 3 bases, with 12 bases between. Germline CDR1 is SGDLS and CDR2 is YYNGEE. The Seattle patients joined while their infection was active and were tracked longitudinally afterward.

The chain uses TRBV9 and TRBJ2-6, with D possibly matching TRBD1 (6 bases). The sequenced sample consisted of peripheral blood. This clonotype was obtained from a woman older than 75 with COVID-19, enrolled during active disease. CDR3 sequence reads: CASSRTGSGANVLTF. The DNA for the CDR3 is TGTGCCAGCAGTCGCACAGGGAGTGGGGCCAACGTCCTGACTTTC.